This T cell receptor (beta chain) originates from a study of PD-1 blockade in classical Hodgkin lymphoma. Whole-study findings and limits: A reduction in baseline TCR diversity was reportedly seen in newly diagnosed patients relative to healthy donors.

Trimming left V 3 bases short and J 7 bases short, with 24 bases between. The CDR3 spans 17 residues. Germline V CDR1 and CDR2: SGHDN, FVKESK. The time point: newly diagnosed, previously untreated cHL patient sample. CD8+ T cell isolation from thawed PBMCs was performed by magnetic negative selection. The table came from immunoSEQ multiplex PCR; TCRdb's copy has only in-frame clones and leaves some out. The sample shows tens of thousands of clones, about 83% of them seen only once. For this clone: Its antigen is as yet unknown.

The rearrangement uses TRBV14 and TRBJ1-2; D perhaps matches TRBD1 (5 bases). Sequenced sample: CD8+ T cells from blood. The clonotype originates from a human donor with classical Hodgkin lymphoma. CDR3 residues: CASSHFARGQGDGGYTF. As DNA, the CDR3 is TGTGCCAGCAGCCATTTCGCCCGAGGGCAGGGAGACGGTGGCTACACCTTC.